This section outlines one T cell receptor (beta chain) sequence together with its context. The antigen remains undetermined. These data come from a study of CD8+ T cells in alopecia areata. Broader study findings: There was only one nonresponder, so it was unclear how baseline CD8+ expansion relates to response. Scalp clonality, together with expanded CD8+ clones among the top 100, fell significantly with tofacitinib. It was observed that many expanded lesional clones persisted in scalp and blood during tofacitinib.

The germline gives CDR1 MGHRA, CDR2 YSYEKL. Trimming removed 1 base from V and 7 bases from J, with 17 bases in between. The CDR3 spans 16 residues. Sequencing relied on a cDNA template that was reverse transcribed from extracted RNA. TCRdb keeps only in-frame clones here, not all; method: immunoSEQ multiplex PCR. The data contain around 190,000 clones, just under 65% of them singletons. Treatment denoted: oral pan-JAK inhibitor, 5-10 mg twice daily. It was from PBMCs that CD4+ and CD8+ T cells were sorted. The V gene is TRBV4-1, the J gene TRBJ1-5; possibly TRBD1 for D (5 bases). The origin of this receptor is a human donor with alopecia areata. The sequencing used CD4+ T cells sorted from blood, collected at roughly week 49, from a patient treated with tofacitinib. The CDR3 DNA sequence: TGCGCCAGCAGCCAAGGGGGCTTCGGGGTCGGCCAGCCCCAGCATTTT. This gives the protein CASSQGGFGVGQPQHF.